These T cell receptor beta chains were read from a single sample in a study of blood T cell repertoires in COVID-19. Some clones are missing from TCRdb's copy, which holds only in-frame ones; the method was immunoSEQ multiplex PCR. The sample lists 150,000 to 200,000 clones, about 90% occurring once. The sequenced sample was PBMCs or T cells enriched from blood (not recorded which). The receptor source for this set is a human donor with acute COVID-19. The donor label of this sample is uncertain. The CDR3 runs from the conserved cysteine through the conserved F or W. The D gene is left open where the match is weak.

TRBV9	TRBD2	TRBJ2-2	TGTGCCAGCAGCGTACTCGCGGGGGGGCTTAAAACCGGGGAGCTGTTTTTT	CASSVLAGGLKTGELFF
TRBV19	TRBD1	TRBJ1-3	TGTGCCAGTGGGGGACAGGGGGCTTCGGGAAACACCATATATTTT	CASGGQGASGNTIYF
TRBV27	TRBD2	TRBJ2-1	TGTGCCAGCCGACTAGCGGCCCACTCCTACAATGAGCAGTTCTTC	CASRLAAHSYNEQFF
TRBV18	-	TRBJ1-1	TGTGCCAGCTCACAGTCTCGAGCACGAGCGGGGTTGAACACTGAAGCTTTCTTT	CASSQSRARAGLNTEAFF
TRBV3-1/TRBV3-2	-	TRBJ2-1	TGTGCCAGCCAGCAGCGAGGGCAAAGCTCCTACAATGAGCAGTTCTTC	CASQQRGQSSYNEQFF
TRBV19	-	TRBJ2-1	TGTGCCAGTGGGCGCGGGCAGGGGCTAGGCGATGAGCAGTTCTTC	CASGRGQGLGDEQFF
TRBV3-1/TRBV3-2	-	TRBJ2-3	TGTGCCAGCAGCCAAGAAGGTGGAGCAGATACGCAGTATTTT	CASSQEGGADTQYF
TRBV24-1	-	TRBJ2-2	TGTGCCACCGGAGCTCGGAACACCGGGGAGCTGTTTTTT	CATGARNTGELFF
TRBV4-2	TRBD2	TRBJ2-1	TGTGCCAGCAGCCAAGAACGAGCGGGGGGATACAATGAGCAGTTCTTC	CASSQERAGGYNEQFF
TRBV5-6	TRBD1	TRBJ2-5	TGTGCCAGCAGCTCCGACAGGGTCACCCAAGAGACCCAGTACTTC	CASSSDRVTQETQYF
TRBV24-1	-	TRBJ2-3	TGTGCCACCAGTGAGCAGAACACAGATACGCAGTATTTT	CATSEQNTDTQYF
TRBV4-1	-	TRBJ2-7	TGCGCCAGCAGCCACCCGGCGGGGGCCACCTCAGGCGAGCAGTACTTC	CASSHPAGATSGEQYF
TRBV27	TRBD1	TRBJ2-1	TGTGCCAGCAGTTTTAAGGGACAGCAACTTCGCCCCTACAATGAGCAGTTCTTC	CASSFKGQQLRPYNEQFF